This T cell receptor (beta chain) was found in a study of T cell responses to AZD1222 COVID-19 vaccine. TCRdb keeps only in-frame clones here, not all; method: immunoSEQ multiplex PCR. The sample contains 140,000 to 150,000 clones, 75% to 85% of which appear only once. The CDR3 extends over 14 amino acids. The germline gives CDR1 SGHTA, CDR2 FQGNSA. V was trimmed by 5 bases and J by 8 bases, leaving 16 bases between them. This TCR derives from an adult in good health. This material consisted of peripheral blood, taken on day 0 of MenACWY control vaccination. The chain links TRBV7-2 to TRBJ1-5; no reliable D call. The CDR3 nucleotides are TGTGCCAGCAGCACGACTCCTTCGGTGGAGCCCCAGCATTTT. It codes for CASSTTPSVEPQHF.